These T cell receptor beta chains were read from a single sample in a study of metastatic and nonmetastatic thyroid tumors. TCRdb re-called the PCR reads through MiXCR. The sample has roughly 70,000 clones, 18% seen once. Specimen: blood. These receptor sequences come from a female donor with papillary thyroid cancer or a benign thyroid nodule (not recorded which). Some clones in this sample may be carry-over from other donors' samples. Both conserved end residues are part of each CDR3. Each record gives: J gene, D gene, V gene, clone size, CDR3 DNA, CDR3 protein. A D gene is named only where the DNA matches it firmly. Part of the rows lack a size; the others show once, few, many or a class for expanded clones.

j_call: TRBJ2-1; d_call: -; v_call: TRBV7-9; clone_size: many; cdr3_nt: TGTGCCAGCAGCTTAGATATGGGACTTTACAATGAGCAGTTCTTC; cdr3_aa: CASSLDMGLYNEQFF
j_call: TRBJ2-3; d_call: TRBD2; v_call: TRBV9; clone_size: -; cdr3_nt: TGTGCCAGCAGCACCCCTAGCGGGGGGGCTCCAGAGGATACGCAGTATTTT; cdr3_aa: CASSTPSGGAPEDTQYF
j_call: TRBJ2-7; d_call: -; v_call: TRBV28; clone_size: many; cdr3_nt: TGTGCCAGCAGGGTACAGGATACGTACGAGCAGTACTTC; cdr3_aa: CASRVQDTYEQYF
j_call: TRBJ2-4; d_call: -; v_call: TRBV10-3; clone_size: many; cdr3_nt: TGTGCCATCAGCCCACTAGCGGACAGGAACATTCAGTACTTC; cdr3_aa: CAISPLADRNIQYF
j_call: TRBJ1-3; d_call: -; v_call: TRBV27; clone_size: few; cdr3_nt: TGTGCCAGCATTCCCTTTCTTAGGTTCGCTGGAAACACCATATATTTT; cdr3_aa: CASIPFLRFAGNTIYF
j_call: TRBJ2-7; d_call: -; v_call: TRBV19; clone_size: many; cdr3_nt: TGTGCCAGTAGTTGGACGATCGAGGGGGAGCAGTACTTC; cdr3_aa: CASSWTIEGEQYF
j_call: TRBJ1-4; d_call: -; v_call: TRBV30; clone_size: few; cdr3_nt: TGTGCCTGGAGTGAATGGACCAGTAATGAAAAACTGTTTTTT; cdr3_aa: CAWSEWTSNEKLFF
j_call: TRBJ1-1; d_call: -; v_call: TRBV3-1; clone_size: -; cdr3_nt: TGTGCCAGCAGCCAAGTATCGGTGAGCACTGAAGCTTTCTTT; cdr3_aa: CASSQVSVSTEAFF
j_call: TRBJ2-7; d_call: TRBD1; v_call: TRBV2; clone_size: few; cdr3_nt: TGTGCCAGCAGTCCCGGGACAGGGGACCTCTACGAGCAGTACTTC; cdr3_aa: CASSPGTGDLYEQYF
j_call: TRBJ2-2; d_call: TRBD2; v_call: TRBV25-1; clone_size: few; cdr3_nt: TGTGCCAGCGCCACTAGCGGAAACGGGGAGCTGTTTTTC; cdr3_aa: CASATSGNGELFF
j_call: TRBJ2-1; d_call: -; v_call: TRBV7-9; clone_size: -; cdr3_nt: TGTGCCAGCAGCCCTAGGATCTCCTACGATGAGCAGTTCTTC; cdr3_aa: CASSPRISYDEQFF
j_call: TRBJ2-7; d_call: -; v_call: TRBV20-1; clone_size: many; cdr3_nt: TGCAGTGCGGGAAATCGACAGGTTGGTTGGCCAGACGAGCAGTACTTC; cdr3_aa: CSAGNRQVGWPDEQYF
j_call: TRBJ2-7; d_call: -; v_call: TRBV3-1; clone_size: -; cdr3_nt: TGTGCCAGCAGCCAAGTCCCACAAGTGGGCGAGCAGTACTTC; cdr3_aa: CASSQVPQVGEQYF
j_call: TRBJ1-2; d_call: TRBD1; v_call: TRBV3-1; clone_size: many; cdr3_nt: TGTGCCAGCAGACACGGGACAGGGGGCCGAGCGGACTATGGCTACACCTTC; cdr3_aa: CASRHGTGGRADYGYTF
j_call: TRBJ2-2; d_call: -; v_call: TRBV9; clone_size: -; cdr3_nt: TGTGCCAGCAGCGTAGGAATGAGCTGGGTGGAGCTTTTTTTT; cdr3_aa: CASSVGMSWVELFF
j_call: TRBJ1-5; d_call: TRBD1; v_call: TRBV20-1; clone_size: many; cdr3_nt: TGCAGTGCTAGCAGGGACAGGGATGGCAATCAGCCCCAGCATTTT; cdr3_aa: CSASRDRDGNQPQHF
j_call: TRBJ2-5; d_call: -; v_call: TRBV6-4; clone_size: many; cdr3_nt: TGTGCCACCAGCCGGGGGCATCAAGAGACCCAGTACTTC; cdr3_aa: CATSRGHQETQYF